These 24 T cell receptor beta chains came from one sample sequenced in a study of shared clonotypes between healthy human individuals. The assay was immunoSEQ multiplex PCR, and TCRdb's table has in-frame clones only and misses some. Among about 1.5 million clones, 95% to 99% were seen once, and the ten largest hold 0.4% to 0.55%. Source material: naive CD4+ T cells sorted from blood. Subset denoted: CD45RA+ positively selected. These receptor sequences come from a man aged 25-40 years in good health.

The gene calls are TRBV27 and TRBJ1-5; D not resolved. This CDR3 is 15 amino acids long. Germline values: CDR1 MNHEY, CDR2 SMNVEV (reference sequence). Trimming pared 3 bases from V and 2 bases from J, leaving 11 bases between. CDR3 in DNA: TGTGCCAGCAGTTTCGTCCCAATAGGCAATCAGCCCCAGCATTTT. Amino acid sequence: CASSFVPIGNQPQHF.

The chain uses TRBV28 and TRBJ2-7; D remains ambiguous. The germline CDR1 and CDR2 sequences are MDHEN and SYDVKM. Trimming stripped 6 bases from V and 3 bases from J, with 6 bases between. This CDR3 is built from 11 residues. The CDR3 DNA follows: TGTGCCAGCAGCCGACACTACGAGCAGTACTTC. This gives the protein CASSRHYEQYF. Based on the CDR3 plus reference TRBV28 and TRBJ2-7, the full variable domain is DVKVTQSSRYLVKRTGEKVFLECVQDMDHENMFWYRQDPGLGLRLIYFSYDVKMKEKGDIPEGYSVSREKKERFSLILESASTNQTSMYLCASSRHYEQYFGPGTRLTVT.

The chain has TRBV9 and TRBJ1-5; D possibly corresponds to TRBD1 (6 bases). Germline V gene lookup returns CDR1 SGDLS and CDR2 YYNGEE. V was cut by 4 bases and J by 6 bases, with 14 bases left in between. The CDR3 covers 14 residues. The CDR3 region is CASSRTGSGQPQHF. Written as DNA, the CDR3 is TGTGCCAGCAGCCGTACAGGGTCTGGTCAGCCCCAGCATTTT.

V is TRBV7-2 and J is TRBJ2-7; tentatively, D is TRBD2 (6 bases). The CDR3 loop spans 16 amino acids. V was shortened by 4 bases and J by 0 bases, with 16 bases between the two germline ends. CDR1 SGHTA and CDR2 FQGNSA come from the germline V gene. CDR3 loop: CASSWSGTPSSYEQYF. The CDR3 DNA is TGTGCCAGCAGCTGGTCAGGGACTCCATCCTCCTACGAGCAGTACTTC. Complete variable domain (other parts from reference TRBV7-2 and TRBJ2-7): GAGVSQSPSNKVTEKGKDVELRCDPISGHTALYWYRQSLGQGLEFLIYFQGNSAPDKSGLPSDRFSAERTGGSVSTLTIQRTQQEDSAVYLCASSWSGTPSSYEQYFGPGTRLTVT.

The V and J genes are TRBV6-1 and TRBJ2-7; either TRBD1 or TRBD2 may fit D (5 bases each). Per germline, CDR1 MNHNS and CDR2 SASEGT. The V gene lost 3 bases and the J gene lost 3 bases, with 12 bases spanning the gap. CDR3 length: 14 residues. The CDR3 protein is CASSDQGDLYEQYF. The CDR3 nucleotides read TGTGCCAGCAGTGACCAGGGAGATCTCTACGAGCAGTACTTC.

The CDR3 region is CSVVREIQETQYF. In DNA, the CDR3 is TGCAGCGTTGTTAGGGAAATCCAAGAGACCCAGTACTTC. The chain employs TRBV29-1 and TRBJ2-5; D is unresolved. V shed 4 bases and J shed 1 base, with 10 bases lying between them. This CDR3 is 13 amino acids long. CDR1 is SQVTM and CDR2 is ANQGSEA in the germline V gene.

The rearrangement uses TRBV2 and TRBJ1-1, with 7 nucleotides matching TRBD1. Germline CDR1 reads SNHLY; CDR2 reads FYNNEI. The CDR3 is made up of 14 amino acids. V dropped 5 bases and J dropped 1; count of bases not matched to a gene: 4. Here the CDR3 reads CASSTRTGNTEAFF. CDR3 nucleotides: TGTGCCAGCAGTACCCGGACAGGGAACACTGAAGCTTTCTTT. Full variable domain (outside the CDR3, taken from reference TRBV2 and TRBJ1-1): EPEVTQTPSHQVTQMGQEVILRCVPISNHLYFYWYRQILGQKVEFLVSFYNNEISEKSEIFDDQFSVERPDGSNFTLKIRSTKLEDSAMYFCASSTRTGNTEAFFGQGTRLTVV.

The V call is TRBV6-5, the J call TRBJ1-4, with D possibly matching TRBD1 (6 bases). V dropped 2 bases and J dropped 6 bases, with 13 bases sitting between them. This CDR3 is 15 amino acids long. Germline V CDR1 and CDR2: MNHEY, SVGAGI. CDR3 in amino acids: CASSYKTGLDEKLFF. The CDR3 DNA reads as TGTGCCAGCAGTTACAAAACAGGGTTAGATGAAAAACTGTTTTTT.

The chain has TRBV19 and TRBJ2-4; D is perhaps TRBD1 (5 bases). Trimming cost V 3 bases and J 0 bases, with 15 bases left between them. This CDR3 has 17 residues. Germline-derived CDR1 and CDR2 are LNHDA and SQIVND (reference sequence). CDR3: CASSILAHRPAKNIQYF. The CDR3 nucleotides read TGTGCCAGTAGTATCCTGGCGCACAGGCCAGCCAAAAACATTCAGTACTTC.

The chain employs TRBV7-2 and TRBJ2-3, with a weak D call TRBD2 (6 bases). Trimming shortened V by 1 base and J by 5 bases, and 16 bases separated the two germline ends. The CDR3 sequence is 16 residues long. Germline V gives CDR1 SGHTA, CDR2 FQGNSA. The CDR3: CASSLEIAGRVDTQYF. As DNA, the CDR3 is TGTGCCAGCAGCTTAGAGATCGCGGGACGAGTAGATACGCAGTATTTT.

A word on this clone: At the DNA level, this CDR3 is encoded by other sequences in the same sample as well. The rearrangement links TRBV18 to TRBJ2-5, with D perhaps being TRBD1 or TRBD2 (5 bases each). The V end lost 2 bases, the J end lost 5 bases, and 9 bases lay between the germline ends. The V gene's germline CDR1 is KGHSH and CDR2 LQKENI. This CDR3 region has 13 residues. The CDR3 region is CASSPGGRETQYF. In nucleotides, the CDR3 is TGTGCCAGCTCACCAGGGGGAAGGGAGACCCAGTACTTC.

The V and J genes are TRBV7-6 and TRBJ2-7; D perhaps matches TRBD1 (6 bases). The germline V gene has CDR1 SGHVS and CDR2 FNYEAQ. Trimming stripped 1 base from V and 6 bases from J, with 10 bases between. The CDR3 runs 13 residues. In DNA form, the CDR3 reads TGTGCCAGCAGCTTAGGGACAGTGGCCGAGCAGTACTTC. It is translated as CASSLGTVAEQYF.

The chain joins TRBV5-4 to TRBJ2-3; no definite D call. Trimming shortened V by 0 bases and J by 0 bases, and 14 bases separated the two germline ends. The CDR3 is 17 amino acids. Germline assignment: CDR1 SGHNT and CDR2 YYREEE (reference sequence). The CDR3: CASSLGFAPISTDTQYF. CDR3 sequence (DNA): TGTGCCAGCAGCTTGGGTTTTGCGCCCATTAGCACAGATACGCAGTATTTT.

The genes are TRBV11-3 and TRBJ2-5, with 7 bases matching TRBD2. Germline values: CDR1 SGHNT, CDR2 YENEEA. V was clipped by 1 base and J by 2 bases; unmatched bases: 4. This CDR3 comprises 15 residues. CDR3 coding DNA: TGTGCCAGCAGCTTAGGGCGACTAGCTCAAGAGACCCAGTACTTC. Amino acid sequence: CASSLGRLAQETQYF. Full variable domain (remainder filled in from reference TRBV11-3 and TRBJ2-5): EAGVVQSPRYKIIEKKQPVAFWCNPISGHNTLYWYLQNLGQGPELLIRYENEEAVDDSQLPKDRFSAERLKGVDSTLKIQPAELGDSAVYLCASSLGRLAQETQYFGPGTRLLVL.

The chain recombines TRBV11-2 with TRBJ2-7; weak D call: TRBD2 (6 bases). The ends were cut back, 5 bases at V and 2 bases at J, with 13 bases in the middle. CDR1 and CDR2 (germline): SGHAT, FQNNGV. This CDR3 spans 14 amino acids. As DNA, the CDR3 is TGTGCCAGCAGCCGTAGGACTACGCCCTACGAGCAGTACTTC. Protein product: CASSRRTTPYEQYF.

The chain links TRBV5-4 to TRBJ2-5; D gene ambiguous. The CDR3 is 14 amino acids. Trimming shortened V by 3 bases and J by 1 base, and 10 bases separated the two germline ends. CDR1 and CDR2 (germline): SGHNT, YYREEE (reference sequence). CDR3 loop: CASSSNTAQETQYF. CDR3 nucleotide sequence: TGTGCCAGCAGCTCGAATACGGCCCAAGAGACCCAGTACTTC.

About this clone: Other DNA sequences in this sample translate to the same CDR3. This chain uses TRBV28 with TRBJ2-7; possible D gene TRBD1, 6 bases. CDR3 length: 14 residues. Germline CDR1 reads MDHEN; CDR2 reads SYDVKM. V lost 2 bases, J lost 1 base, and 9 bases lay in between. The CDR3 DNA is TGTGCCAGCAGTTTAGGGGGCAGGTCCTACGAGCAGTACTTC. Translating gives CASSLGGRSYEQYF.

The chain joins TRBV14 to TRBJ1-3, with unresolved D. V lost 4 bases and J 2 bases, leaving 12 bases between the germline ends. Germline CDR1 is SGHDN and CDR2 is FVKESK. The length of the CDR3 is 15 residues. This CDR3 reads CASSREIVTGNTIYF. The CDR3 nucleotides are TGTGCCAGCAGCCGAGAAATTGTTACTGGAAACACCATATATTTT.

The chain combines TRBV11-1 with TRBJ2-7, with 10 bases matching TRBD1. Losses at the gene ends were 5 bases for V and 2 bases for J; bases not matched to a gene: 6. The CDR3 covers 15 residues. Looked up from germline, CDR1 is SGHAT and CDR2 is FQDESV (reference sequence). For the CDR3, the DNA is TGTGCCAGCAGCCATCGACAGGGGGCTACCTACGAGCAGTACTTC. Protein product: CASSHRQGATYEQYF.

This clone came up once. V gene TRBV28 combines with J gene TRBJ2-5; no clear D. The V gene's germline CDR1 is MDHEN and CDR2 SYDVKM. Trimming took off 7 bases at V and 5 bases at J, with 2 bases between the two ends. This CDR3 contains 9 residues. The CDR3 nucleotides are TGTGCCAGCAAGGAGACCCAGTACTTC. It encodes CASKETQYF.

The chain employs TRBV19 and TRBJ2-2; D gene unclear. V was cut by 7 bases and J by 2 bases, with 11 bases left in between. The V gene's germline CDR1 is LNHDA and CDR2 SQIVND (reference sequence). The CDR3 is 14 residues long. The CDR3 protein is CASTPPVNTGELFF. The CDR3 DNA is TGTGCCAGTACACCGCCGGTCAACACCGGGGAGCTGTTTTTT.

A word on this clone: Distinct nucleotide sequences in the sample also encode this CDR3. DNA for the CDR3: TGTGCCAGCAGTCGACAGGGCGGCAATCAGCCCCAGCATTTT. Translated, it gives CASSRQGGNQPQHF. The genes are TRBV28 and TRBJ1-5, with 7 bases that match TRBD1. This CDR3 region has 14 residues. The ends lost 5 bases at V and 2 bases at J; junction bases unmatched: 3. CDR1 is MDHEN and CDR2 is SYDVKM in the germline V gene. Using reference TRBV28 and TRBJ1-5 for the parts outside the CDR3, the full variable domain is DVKVTQSSRYLVKRTGEKVFLECVQDMDHENMFWYRQDPGLGLRLIYFSYDVKMKEKGDIPEGYSVSREKKERFSLILESASTNQTSMYLCASSRQGGNQPQHFGDGTRLSIL.

The rearrangement joins TRBV29-1 to TRBJ1-2; D uncertain. Trimming left V 3 bases short and J 1 base short, with 6 bases between. This CDR3 is built from 12 residues. The V gene's germline CDR1 is SQVTM and CDR2 ANQGSEA. The CDR3 sequence is CSVDSDNYGYTF. CDR3 sequence (DNA): TGCAGCGTTGATTCCGATAACTATGGCTACACCTTC. Complete variable domain (other parts from reference TRBV29-1 and TRBJ1-2): SAVISQKPSRDICQRGTSLTIQCQVDSQVTMMFWYRQQPGQSLTLIATANQGSEATYESGFVIDKFPISRPNLTFSTLTVSNMSPEDSSIYLCSVDSDNYGYTFGSGTRLTVV.

This chain joins TRBV19 and TRBJ2-1; 8 bases fit TRBD2. Germline values: CDR1 LNHDA, CDR2 SQIVND (reference sequence). The CDR3 has 16 amino acids. Losses at the gene ends were 3 bases for V and 8 bases for J; bases not matched to a gene: 12. The CDR3 sequence: CASSIRFLGSGDEQFF. For the CDR3, the DNA is TGTGCCAGTAGTATCAGGTTCCTGGGTAGCGGGGATGAGCAGTTCTTC.